This T cell receptor beta chain was captured by sequencing in a study of T cell repertoires in cytomegalovirus infection. This clonotype was seen at least ten times. What it binds is not known. One entry per CDR3 protein results from TCRdb running MiXCR on the reads. Altogether around 100,000 distinct CDR3 sequences are present, 30% being singletons, with the ten largest covering 41%. Germline lookup yields CDR1 SGHTA and CDR2 FQGNSA. The CDR3 spans 14 residues. Trimming cost V 5 bases and J 5 bases, with 15 bases left between them. The sample in question was CD8+ T cells from cultured PBMCs, obtained from culture after CMV antigen stimulation. The receptor comes from a human donor in good health (CMV status not recorded). Some clones in this sample may be carry-over from other donors' samples. The chain links TRBV7-2 to TRBJ1-1; the D gene is possibly TRBD1 (5 bases). CDR3 protein: CASSHRPGWTEAFF. The CDR3 nucleotides are TGTGCCAGCAGCCACCGGCCAGGGTGGACTGAAGCTTTCTTT.